This TCR beta chain was documented in a study of T-cell reconstitution after alpha-beta-depleted transplantation in children. Findings and caveats of the study: Alpha-beta T cells present about two months after transplant were reported to originate from several hundred expanded graft clones.

Unique molecular identifiers featured in how the TCRbeta library was prepared. TCRdb redid the calling of the PCR reads with MiXCR, one entry per CDR3 protein. The data contain roughly 280,000 distinct CDR3 sequences, under 14% of them singletons. The V and J ends lost 7 bases and 4 bases respectively, with 10 bases between them. The CDR3 contains 13 residues. Germline V CDR1 and CDR2: MDHEN, SYDVKM. This clonotype was detected many times. No antigen is known for it. This chain connects TRBV28 to TRBJ2-2; D unresolved. Sequencing was performed on peripheral blood, taken 180 days after TCRalphabeta/CD19-depleted stem cell transplant. This receptor was taken from a male patient aged 2-10 years who had a stem cell transplant for chronic granulomatous disease, so the T cells may come from the graft donor. CDR3 sequence (DNA): TGTGCCAGCACCCAAGGGCCCACCGGGGAGCTGTTTTTT. As protein: CASTQGPTGELFF.